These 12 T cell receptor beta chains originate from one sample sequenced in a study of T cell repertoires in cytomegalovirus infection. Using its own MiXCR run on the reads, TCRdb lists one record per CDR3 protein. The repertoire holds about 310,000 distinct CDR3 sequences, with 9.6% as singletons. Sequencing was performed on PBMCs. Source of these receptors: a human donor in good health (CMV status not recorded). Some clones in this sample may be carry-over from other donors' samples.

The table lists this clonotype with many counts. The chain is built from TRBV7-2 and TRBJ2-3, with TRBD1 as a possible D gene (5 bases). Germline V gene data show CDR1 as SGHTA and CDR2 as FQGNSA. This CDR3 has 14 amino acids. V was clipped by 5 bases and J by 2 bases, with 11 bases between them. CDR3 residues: CASSPRQSTDTQYF. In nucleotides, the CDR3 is TGTGCCAGCAGCCCCCGACAGTCCACAGATACGCAGTATTTT. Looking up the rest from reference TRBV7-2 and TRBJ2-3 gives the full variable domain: GAGVSQSPSNKVTEKGKDVELRCDPISGHTALYWYRQSLGQGLEFLIYFQGNSAPDKSGLPSDRFSAERTGGSVSTLTIQRTQQEDSAVYLCASSPRQSTDTQYFGPGTRLTVL.

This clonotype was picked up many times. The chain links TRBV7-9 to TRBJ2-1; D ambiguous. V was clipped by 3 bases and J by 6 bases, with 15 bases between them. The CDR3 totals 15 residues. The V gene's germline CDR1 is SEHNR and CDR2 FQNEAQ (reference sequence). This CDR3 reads CASSFPGTVGNEQFF. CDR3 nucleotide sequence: TGTGCCAGCAGCTTCCCGGGTACAGTGGGCAATGAGCAGTTCTTC.

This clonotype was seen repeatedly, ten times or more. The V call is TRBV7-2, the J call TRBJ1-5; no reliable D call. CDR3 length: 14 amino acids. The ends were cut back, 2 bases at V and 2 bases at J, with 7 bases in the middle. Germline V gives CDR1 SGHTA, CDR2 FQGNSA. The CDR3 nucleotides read TGTGCCAGCAGCTTACCCGCGGGCAATCAGCCCCAGCATTTT. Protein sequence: CASSLPAGNQPQHF.

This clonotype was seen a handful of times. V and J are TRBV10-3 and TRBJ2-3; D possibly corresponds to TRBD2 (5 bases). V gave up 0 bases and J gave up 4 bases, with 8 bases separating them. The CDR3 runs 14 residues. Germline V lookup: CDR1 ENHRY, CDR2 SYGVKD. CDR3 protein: CAISESARADTQYF. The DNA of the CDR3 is TGTGCCATCAGTGAGTCGGCGAGGGCAGATACGCAGTATTTT.

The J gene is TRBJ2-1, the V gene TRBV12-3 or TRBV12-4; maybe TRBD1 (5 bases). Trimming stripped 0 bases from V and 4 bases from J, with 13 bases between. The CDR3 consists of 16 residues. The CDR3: CASSLAGQKPYNEQFF. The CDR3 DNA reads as TGTGCCAGCAGTTTAGCCGGACAAAAACCGTACAATGAGCAGTTCTTC.

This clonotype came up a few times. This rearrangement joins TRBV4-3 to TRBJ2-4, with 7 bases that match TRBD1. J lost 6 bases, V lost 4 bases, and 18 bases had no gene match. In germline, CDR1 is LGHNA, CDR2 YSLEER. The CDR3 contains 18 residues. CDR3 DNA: TGCGCCAGCAGCCCCCACTTAGTCCTGAGGGGGCAAGGAAACATTCAGTACTTC. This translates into CASSPHLVLRGQGNIQYF.

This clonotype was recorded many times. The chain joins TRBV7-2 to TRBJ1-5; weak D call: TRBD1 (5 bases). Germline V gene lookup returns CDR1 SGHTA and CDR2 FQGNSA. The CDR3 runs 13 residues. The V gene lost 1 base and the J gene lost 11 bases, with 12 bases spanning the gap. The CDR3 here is CASSLEEGRAQHF. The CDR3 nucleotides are TGTGCCAGCAGCTTAGAGGAGGGACGGGCCCAGCATTTT. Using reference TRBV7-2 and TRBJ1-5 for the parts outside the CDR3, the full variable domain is GAGVSQSPSNKVTEKGKDVELRCDPISGHTALYWYRQSLGQGLEFLIYFQGNSAPDKSGLPSDRFSAERTGGSVSTLTIQRTQQEDSAVYLCASSLEEGRAQHFGDGTRLSIL.

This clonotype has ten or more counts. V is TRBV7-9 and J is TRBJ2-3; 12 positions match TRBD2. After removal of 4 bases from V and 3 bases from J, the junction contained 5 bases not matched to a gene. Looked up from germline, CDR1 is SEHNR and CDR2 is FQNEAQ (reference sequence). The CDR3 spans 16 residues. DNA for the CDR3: TGTGCCAGCAGCTCCCTAGCGGGGGGGCGGACAGATACGCAGTATTTT. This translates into CASSSLAGGRTDTQYF.

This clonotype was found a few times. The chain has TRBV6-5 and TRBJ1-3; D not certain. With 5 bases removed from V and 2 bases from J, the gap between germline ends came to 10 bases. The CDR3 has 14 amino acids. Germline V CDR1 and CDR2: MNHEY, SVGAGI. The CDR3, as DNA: TGTGCCAGCAGTACGATGGGGACTGGAAACACCATATATTTT. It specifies CASSTMGTGNTIYF.

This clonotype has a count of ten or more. The CDR3 nucleotides read TGTGCCAGCAGTTGGACACCTGTCGGGGAGCAGTACGTC. It encodes CASSWTPVGEQYV. The chain recombines TRBV12-3 or TRBV12-4 with TRBJ2-7; possibly TRBD1 for D (5 bases). This CDR3 has 13 residues. V was trimmed by 4 bases and J by 7 bases, leaving 14 bases between them.

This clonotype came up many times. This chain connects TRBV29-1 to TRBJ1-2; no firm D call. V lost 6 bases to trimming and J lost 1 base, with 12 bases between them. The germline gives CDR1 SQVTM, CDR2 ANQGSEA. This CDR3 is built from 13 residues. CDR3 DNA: TGCAGCGTGACGGACGGGCTTAACTATGGCTACACCTTC. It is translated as CSVTDGLNYGYTF.

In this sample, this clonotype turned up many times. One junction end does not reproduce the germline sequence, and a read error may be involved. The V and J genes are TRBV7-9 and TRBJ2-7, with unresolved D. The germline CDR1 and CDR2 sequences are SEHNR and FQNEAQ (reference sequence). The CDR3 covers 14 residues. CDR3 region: CASSKQDLSDEQYF. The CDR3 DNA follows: TGTGCCAGCAGTAAGCAGGACCTCTCCGACGAGCAGTACTTC.